This TCR beta chain was recovered during a study of T cell responses to AZD1222 COVID-19 vaccine. Whole-study findings and limits: A rise in Spike-specific TCR breadth and depth followed two AZD1222 doses. Nearly half of spike-specific TCRs reportedly go after variant regions that carry no mutations. After the peak T cell response, and only then, were repertoires sampled.

Measured with immunoSEQ multiplex PCR; TCRdb has only the in-frame clones, and not every one. The repertoire includes under 140,000 clones, about nine tenths of them detected once, and roughly 1.5% sits in the top ten. The germline gives CDR1 SGHVS, CDR2 FQNEAQ. The CDR3 is made up of 17 amino acids. V lost 1 base, J lost 0 bases, and 16 bases lay in between. Concerning this clone itself: The antigen is unknown.

The material was peripheral blood, obtained on day 0 of AZD1222 vaccination. V gene TRBV7-8 combines with J gene TRBJ2-7; TRBD2 is a possible D gene (6 bases). The clonotype comes from an adult in good health. The CDR3 region is CASSLGVVAGSSYEQYF. CDR3 coding DNA: TGTGCCAGCAGCTTAGGGGTCGTCGCGGGGAGCTCCTACGAGCAGTACTTC.